Following are 11 T cell receptor beta chains from one sample sequenced in a study of blood T cell repertoires in COVID-19. Libraries were prepared by immunoSEQ multiplex PCR; TCRdb keeps only in-frame clonotypes and omits some of them. The table records approximately 150,000 clones, 75% to 90% of them present only once. The material sequenced was peripheral blood. The receptors stem from a woman aged 45-65 years with acute or convalescent COVID-19.

The chain recombines TRBV6-4 with TRBJ1-6, with 7 bases fitting TRBD1. The V and J ends lost 4 bases and 12 bases, in that order; junction bases with no gene match: 6. This CDR3 comprises 13 residues. In germline, CDR1 is MRHNA, CDR2 SNTAGT. Here the CDR3 reads CASSVDRLRPLHF. The DNA for the CDR3 is TGTGCCAGCAGTGTGGACAGGCTCAGACCCCTCCACTTT.

The chain carries TRBV2 and TRBJ1-2; TRBD1 is a possible D gene (6 bases). This CDR3 is built from 14 residues. Trimming took 11 bases from V and 5 from J, leaving 21 bases between them. Germline CDR1 is SNHLY and CDR2 is FYNNEI. CDR3 amino acids: CAGGYYTGLYGYTF. DNA for the CDR3: TGTGCCGGCGGATATTACACAGGGCTTTATGGCTACACCTTC.

This chain links TRBV6-5 with TRBJ2-3, with 8 bases identical to TRBD1. Germline V CDR1 and CDR2: MNHEY, SVGAGI. Losses at the gene ends were 4 bases for V and 2 bases for J; bases not matched to a gene: 2. This CDR3 contains 14 residues. The CDR3 reads CASSWTGITDTQYF. Written as DNA, the CDR3 is TGTGCCAGCAGTTGGACAGGGATCACAGATACGCAGTATTTT.

The CDR3 reads CASRLAGPLASAANTGELFF. The CDR3 bases are TGTGCAAGTCGCTTAGCGGGTCCCCTGGCTAGCGCGGCGAACACCGGGGAGCTGTTTTTT. The chain combines TRBV12-2 with TRBJ2-2; the table's TRBD2 call for D was not verified on the DNA. TRBV12-2 is a documented pseudogene. This CDR3 region has 20 residues.

The chain is built from TRBV14 and TRBJ2-1, with 8 bases that match TRBD1. This CDR3 has 14 residues. With 4 bases clipped from V and 10 bases from J, the junction kept 9 bases outside the gene matches. Per the germline V gene, CDR1 is SGHDN and CDR2 is FVKESK. CDR3: CASSPLDRVEEQFF. The CDR3 region has the DNA TGTGCCAGCAGCCCTCTGGACAGGGTGGAGGAGCAGTTCTTC.

The V gene is TRBV6-5, the J gene TRBJ1-2; 7 bases are shared with TRBD1. Germline CDR1 and CDR2: MNHEY and SVGAGI. V shed 5 bases and J 4 bases; nucleotides not matched to a gene: 4. This CDR3 contains 13 residues. CDR3 nucleotides: TGTGCCAGCAGTACCCGGGACAGCTATGGCTACACCTTC. This encodes CASSTRDSYGYTF.

The genes are TRBV11-2 and TRBJ2-7, with unresolved D. Germline V CDR1 and CDR2: SGHAT, FQNNGV. The length of the CDR3 is 15 residues. Trimming removed 5 bases at V and 2 bases at J, with 16 bases between. CDR3 sequence reads: CASSPPAAAAYEQYF. Here the CDR3 DNA reads TGTGCCAGCAGCCCCCCGGCGGCGGCCGCCTACGAGCAGTACTTC.

In regard to this clone: The same CDR3 arises from other DNA sequences in this sample as well. V is TRBV27 and J is TRBJ2-7; 9 nucleotides line up with TRBD1. Looked up from germline, CDR1 is MNHEY and CDR2 is SMNVEV (reference sequence). V trimming: 0 bases; J trimming: 4 bases; junction bases outside the gene matches: 1. This CDR3 contains 14 residues. The CDR3 DNA is TGTGCCAGCAGTTTATCGACAGGGGGTTACGAGCAGTACTTC. Translation: CASSLSTGGYEQYF.

CDR3 sequence reads: CASSHRQGGYTF. The CDR3 DNA is TGCGCCAGCAGCCACCGACAGGGTGGCTACACCTTC. The genes are TRBV4-1 and TRBJ1-2; 7 nucleotides align to TRBD1. The CDR3 spans 12 residues. The trim removed 3 bases at V and 7 bases at J, leaving 2 bases unmatched. Germline lookup yields CDR1 MGHRA and CDR2 YSYEKL.

This clone was counted a single time. This rearrangement joins TRBV21-1 to TRBJ2-7; the DNA was not used to check the table's D call, TRBD2. TRBV21-1 has pseudogene status. This CDR3 region has 23 residues. CDR3 amino acids: CASSKGIQVFRGLAGGPIYEQYF. The CDR3 DNA reads TGTGCCAGCAGCAAGGGAATACAGGTCTTTCGGGGACTAGCGGGAGGGCCAATCTACGAGCAGTACTTC.

The gene calls are TRBV2 and TRBJ1-5; D is uncertain. Per the germline V gene, CDR1 is SNHLY and CDR2 is FYNNEI. The CDR3 sequence is 16 residues long. V lost 6 bases and J 0 bases, leaving 15 bases between the germline ends. The CDR3 region is CASRWEGSFSNQPQHF. CDR3 nucleotide sequence: TGTGCCAGCAGGTGGGAGGGATCTTTTAGCAATCAGCCCCAGCATTTT.